The 10 T cell receptor beta chains in this list originate from one sample, sequenced in a study of cytomegalovirus exposure and HLA in healthy donors (TCRdb year 2017). Library preparation employed the immunoSEQ multiplex PCR assay. A mixture of 60 forward primers for TCR Vbeta segments and 13 reverse primers for TCR Jbeta segments was used in the multiplex PCR. Sourced from immuneACCESS, this table was stored by TCRdb with only in-frame sequences that have V and J called. A share of the clones is absent; for the studies checked, an unresolved V gene accounts for under half, and the remainder has no known explanation. The sample table contains over 150,000 clones; only one count was recorded for around 74% of them. The top ten clonotypes cover just under 3% of the sample. Input material: PBMCs. The source of these receptors is a male donor in good health and CMV-seronegative.

The chain couples TRBV27 to TRBJ1-1; tentatively, D is TRBD1 (5 bases). CDR1 and CDR2 from the germline V gene are MNHEY and SMNVEV (reference sequence). This CDR3 region has 13 residues. Trimming pared 7 bases from V and 4 bases from J, leaving 13 bases between. The CDR3 loop reads CASTPRGGTEAFF. In DNA, the CDR3 is TGTGCCAGCACCCCACGGGGGGGCACTGAAGCTTTCTTT.

The count of this clone is one. The chain is built from TRBV6-1 and TRBJ1-2, with D possibly TRBD1 on 6 matching bases. This CDR3 is 14 amino acids long. V was shortened by 7 bases and J by 6 bases, with 18 bases between the two germline ends. Germline CDR1 MNHNS, CDR2 SASEGT. The CDR3 reads CASKWNRELDGYTF. In nucleotides, the CDR3 is TGTGCCAGCAAGTGGAACAGGGAACTGGATGGCTACACCTTC.

The V gene is TRBV18, the J gene TRBJ1-4; D possibly corresponds to TRBD1 (5 bases). The CDR3 is made up of 14 amino acids. V lost 2 bases, J lost 5 bases, and 9 bases lay in between. From germline, CDR1 is KGHSH and CDR2 LQKENI. The CDR3 protein is CASSPGPGNEKLFF. The CDR3, as DNA: TGTGCCAGCTCACCAGGGCCAGGGAATGAAAAACTGTTTTTT.

This clone turned up a few times. V is TRBV18 and J is TRBJ2-5, with D maybe TRBD2 (6 bases). Germline V gene sequence: CDR1 KGHSH, CDR2 LQKENI. With 5 bases removed from V and 5 bases from J, the gap between germline ends came to 21 bases. The CDR3 extends over 16 amino acids. The DNA of the CDR3 is TGTGCCAGCTCAGACCGGGACTCTGTGTTCGGGGAGACCCAGTACTTC. It yields the protein CASSDRDSVFGETQYF.

This chain connects TRBV7-3 to TRBJ2-3; D ambiguous. This CDR3 contains 13 residues. CDR1 and CDR2 from the germline V gene are SGHTA and FQGTGA. V lost 5 bases and J 0 bases, leaving 6 bases between the germline ends. CDR3 in amino acids: CASSETSTDTQYF. As DNA, the CDR3 is TGTGCCAGCAGCGAAACTAGCACAGATACGCAGTATTTT.

The chain employs TRBV7-3 and TRBJ1-2, with 9 positions matching TRBD1. This CDR3 contains 15 residues. Germline V lookup: CDR1 SGHTA, CDR2 FQGTGA. J was trimmed by 8 bases and V by 5 bases; bases with no gene match: 12. CDR3 residues: CASSEGGPGQGGYTF. CDR3 sequence (DNA): TGTGCCAGCAGCGAGGGGGGACCGGGACAGGGAGGCTACACCTTC.

This clone was observed a few times. This sequence joins TRBV18 and TRBJ2-1; 9 bases agree with TRBD2. CDR3 size: 13 residues. Trimming removed 2 bases from V and 10 bases from J; junction bases left unmatched: 3. Germline V gene data show CDR1 as KGHSH and CDR2 as LQKENI. Here the CDR3 DNA reads TGTGCCAGCTCACCAGGGACTAGCAACGAGCAGTTCTTC. Protein: CASSPGTSNEQFF.

The CDR3 reads CASSPGTVNQPQHF. CDR3 sequence (DNA): TGTGCCAGCAGCCCCGGGACAGTGAATCAGCCCCAGCATTTT. The J gene is TRBJ1-5, the V gene TRBV9; TRBD1 matches at 7 bases. Trimming cost V 4 bases and J 4 bases; bases outside gene matches: 5. CDR3 size: 14 residues. Germline V CDR1 and CDR2: SGDLS, YYNGEE. Looking up the rest from reference TRBV9 and TRBJ1-5 gives the full variable domain: DSGVTQTPKHLITATGQRVTLRCSPRSGDLSVYWYQQSLDQGLQFLIQYYNGEERAKGNILERFSAQQFPDLHSELNLSSLELGDSALYFCASSPGTVNQPQHFGDGTRLSIL.

This clone was seen more than once but under ten times. The chain joins TRBV10-1 to TRBJ2-3; 8 nucleotides align to TRBD2. Germline lookup yields CDR1 WNHNN and CDR2 SYGVQD (reference sequence). CDR3 length: 14 amino acids. Germline trimming cut 5 bases from V and 0 bases from J; bases unmatched to any gene: 1. The CDR3 nucleotides are TGCGCCAGCAGTTCGGGGGGGAGCACAGATACGCAGTATTTT. Translation gives CASSSGGSTDTQYF.

This clone has only one observation. The chain uses TRBV9 and TRBJ2-5; the D gene is possibly TRBD2 (6 bases). V was cut by 2 bases and J by 4 bases, with 15 bases left in between. The CDR3 length is 15 residues. In germline, CDR1 is SGDLS, CDR2 YYNGEE. Here the CDR3 reads CASSVSGEGGETQYF. In DNA form, the CDR3 reads TGTGCCAGCAGCGTTAGCGGAGAGGGTGGAGAGACCCAGTACTTC.